Listed below are T cell receptor beta chains from one sample, sequenced in a study of vaccination and CD4 T cells after COVID-19. The antigens these receptors bind are not known. TCRdb re-called the PCR reads through MiXCR, storing one row per CDR3 protein. The sample has under 30,000 distinct CDR3 sequences, about 42% seen once; the top ten hold around 4.1%. Sequences were derived from CD4+ T cells from blood, cultured in vitro, sampled about 7 months after SARS-CoV-2 vaccination. These receptors came from a human donor who had recovered from COVID-19. Each CDR3 is given with its conserved first and last residue. Size is stated for part of the rows, as once, few or many counts, or as a class when the clone is expanded.

>TRBJ1-2|-|TRBV28
CASSPLGQGHTNYGYTF
>TRBJ2-5|few|TRBV5-4
CASSQTDGLQETQYF
>TRBJ2-5|-|TRBV20-1
CSARRAGIQETQYF
>TRBJ1-1|few|TRBV11-1
CASSEGTEAFF
>TRBJ2-1|few|TRBV6-1
CASSEVGLTYNEQFF
>TRBJ1-1|-|TRBV7-3
CASSLTISLVMNTEAFF
>TRBJ2-1|-|TRBV11-1
CASSEDRGGEQFF
>TRBJ2-1|once|TRBV7-2
CASSLESVVYNEQFF
>TRBJ1-5|-|TRBV12-3/TRBV12-4
CASSILFSNQPQHF
>TRBJ2-6|-|TRBV28
CASTGQPGSSGANVLTF
>TRBJ1-2|-|TRBV7-2
CASSPGGRRGYGYTF
>TRBJ2-3|-|TRBV15
CATSRRASGGTDTQYF
>TRBJ2-1|-|TRBV10-1
CASSDDRGKQFF
>TRBJ2-5|few|TRBV11-1
CASSLGTDQETQYF
>TRBJ1-5|-|TRBV2
CASTGGRGNQPQHF
>TRBJ2-3|-|TRBV7-8
CASSRLPGQGAVDTQYF
>TRBJ2-1|-|TRBV18
CASSPQETSVTEQFF
>TRBJ1-1|few|TRBV6-2/TRBV6-3
CASRQTGQAEAFF
>TRBJ1-6|-|TRBV2
CASITTGGSSPLHF
>TRBJ2-2|-|TRBV7-2
CASRPLGAAGELFF
>TRBJ1-1|few|TRBV27
CASSSPAWNVAFF
>TRBJ2-2|-|TRBV20-1
CSARAGGVNTGELFF
>TRBJ2-5|-|TRBV6-2/TRBV6-3
CASSPFTGEETQYF
>TRBJ2-7|-|TRBV6-1
CASTMGTTYEQYF
>TRBJ1-1|once|TRBV10-3
CAISTGTNTNTEAFF
>TRBJ2-7|-|TRBV7-8
CASSLGSGQGPYEQYF
>TRBJ2-3|few|TRBV20-1
CSARDLSVRTGNTDTQYF
>TRBJ1-5|few|TRBV24-1
CATSAEGISNQPQHF
>TRBJ2-5|-|TRBV6-2/TRBV6-3
CASSYSERENKYF
>TRBJ2-3|-|TRBV20-1
CSAKAGGGTDTQYF
>TRBJ2-1|-|TRBV27
CASSQIMGLAGVNEQFF
>TRBJ1-2|few|TRBV19
CASSPSYYGYTF
>TRBJ1-6|once|TRBV4-1
CASSLNGQWNSPLHF
>TRBJ1-3|-|TRBV20-1
CSASTAGNTIYF
>TRBJ1-5|-|TRBV6-2/TRBV6-3
CASRPGQGVFGNQPQHF
>TRBJ2-5|-|TRBV6-1
CASSVGNGYQETQYF
>TRBJ2-3|-|TRBV4-1
CASSPQAGITDTQYF
>TRBJ2-1|once|TRBV20-1
CSANDWRDSYNEQFF
>TRBJ2-5|few|TRBV2
CASSITSRETQYF
>TRBJ2-7|few|TRBV28
CASSFPTSLSTEQYF
>TRBJ2-7|-|TRBV2
CASRGLANSYEQYF
>TRBJ2-5|few|TRBV21-1
CASSKAPLAGAPETQYF